The present T cell receptor beta chain was sequenced within a study of blood T cell repertoires in COVID-19. V shed 3 bases, J shed 0 bases, and the junction held 5 bases outside the gene matches. The CDR3 length is 15 residues. Germline-derived CDR1 and CDR2 are SGHRS and YFSETQ. The repertoire was sequenced with immunoSEQ multiplex PCR; TCRdb's copy has only in-frame clones and lacks some. The sample consists of under 300,000 clones, 70% to 90% of them appearing once. The chain joins TRBV5-1 to TRBJ1-1, with 7 bases aligning to TRBD1. This TCR was sampled from a man aged 18 to 29 with active or convalescent COVID-19. The sequenced material came from peripheral blood. The chain's CDR3 is CASSSRGYVNTEAFF. The CDR3 nucleotides read TGCGCCAGCAGCTCCAGGGGGTACGTGAACACTGAAGCTTTCTTT.